These 30 T cell receptor beta chains came from one sample sequenced in a study of cytotoxic CD8 clonotypes in ibrutinib-treated CLL. Measured with immunoSEQ multiplex PCR; TCRdb has only the in-frame clones, and not every one. The sample shows around 92,000 clones, around 77% of them seen only once. The material was PBMCs, obtained after 24 months of ibrutinib treatment. All receptors derive from a human donor with chronic lymphocytic leukemia.

V is TRBV7-9 and J is TRBJ1-4; TRBD1 might be the D (5 bases). The V and J ends lost 1 base and 7 bases respectively, with 13 bases between them. CDR1 and CDR2 from the germline V gene are SEHNR and FQNEAQ (reference sequence). The CDR3 length is 15 residues. CDR3 protein: CASSLDQGAGEKLFF. DNA for the CDR3: TGTGCCAGCAGCTTAGACCAGGGAGCGGGTGAAAAACTGTTTTTT.

This chain links TRBV28 with TRBJ1-2; D not resolved. With 4 bases removed from V and 7 bases from J, the gap between germline ends came to 19 bases. The CDR3 is 15 residues long. From germline, CDR1 is MDHEN and CDR2 SYDVKM. The CDR3: CASSSPRRDWLGYTF. CDR3 nucleotide sequence: TGTGCCAGCAGTTCCCCTCGTAGGGATTGGCTTGGCTACACCTTC.

The chain employs TRBV4-1 and TRBJ1-1; 9 nucleotides align to TRBD1. The junction had 4 bases not matched to a gene; V was cut back by 4 bases and J by 1 base. CDR1 is MGHRA and CDR2 is YSYEKL in the germline V gene. CDR3 length equals 15 residues. CDR3 nucleotide sequence: TGCGCCAGCAGCCTGCTGGGACAGGGGAACACTGAAGCTTTCTTT. It yields the protein CASSLLGQGNTEAFF.

This clone has only a few counts. The rearrangement uses TRBV2 and TRBJ2-2; TRBD2 matches 12 bases. The germline CDR1 and CDR2 sequences are SNHLY and FYNNEI. The CDR3 covers 17 residues. J was trimmed by 4 bases and V by 7 bases; bases with no gene match: 10. In nucleotides, the CDR3 is TGTGCCAGCACCCCCTCCGGGACTAGCGGGTCCACCGGGGAGCTGTTTTTT. Translating gives CASTPSGTSGSTGELFF.

The chain joins TRBV6-1 to TRBJ2-7; D not certain. The CDR3 sequence is 12 residues long. Germline assignment: CDR1 MNHNS and CDR2 SASEGT. Trimming removed 7 bases at V and 3 bases at J, with 10 bases between. The CDR3 DNA sequence: TGTGCCAGCACGGGCGATAACTACGAGCAGTACTTC. Translation: CASTGDNYEQYF.

DNA of the CDR3: TGTGCCAGCAGCAGGACTAGCGGCCGATATACATACAATGAGCAGTTCTTC. Translated: CASSRTSGRYTYNEQFF. The V gene is TRBV2, the J gene TRBJ2-1; 10 bases are a match to TRBD2. The CDR3 is 17 residues long. Germline loops: CDR1 SNHLY, CDR2 FYNNEI. V gave up 6 bases and J gave up 4 bases; unmatched junction bases: 12. Full variable domain (outside the CDR3, taken from reference TRBV2 and TRBJ2-1): EPEVTQTPSHQVTQMGQEVILRCVPISNHLYFYWYRQILGQKVEFLVSFYNNEISEKSEIFDDQFSVERPDGSNFTLKIRSTKLEDSAMYFCASSRTSGRYTYNEQFFGPGTRLTVL.

Only a few counts were recorded for this clone. The chain has TRBV28 and TRBJ1-5; D unclear. This CDR3 has 12 residues. V was trimmed by 3 bases and J by 7 bases, leaving 7 bases between them. Germline V CDR1 and CDR2: MDHEN, SYDVKM. This CDR3 is CASSFLGQPQHF. In DNA, the CDR3 is TGTGCCAGCAGTTTTTTGGGCCAGCCCCAGCATTTT.

This chain connects TRBV10-2 to TRBJ2-3; D remains unclear. The CDR3 has 13 amino acids. V was cut by 7 bases and J by 2 bases, with 10 bases left in between. The germline gives CDR1 WSHSY, CDR2 SAAADI. The CDR3 coding sequence is TGCGCCAGCACTCTGCAGTCCACAGATACGCAGTATTTT. It is translated as CASTLQSTDTQYF.

The chain joins TRBV5-4 to TRBJ2-7; 7 bases are a match to TRBD2. Per the germline V gene, CDR1 is SGHNT and CDR2 is YYREEE (reference sequence). The length of the CDR3 is 16 residues. The V segment lost 0 bases and the J segment 4 bases; nucleotides outside the gene matches: 10. CDR3 nucleotides: TGTGCCAGCAGCTTGGGTAGCGCGGGAGACATTTACGAGCAGTACTTC. It codes for CASSLGSAGDIYEQYF. Combining the CDR3 with reference TRBV5-4 and TRBJ2-7 gives the whole variable domain ETGVTQSPTHLIKTRGQQVTLRCSSQSGHNTVSWYQQALGQGPQFIFQYYREEENGRGNFPPRFSGLQFPNYSSELNVNALELDDSALYLCASSLGSAGDIYEQYFGPGTRLTVT.

The chain uses TRBV19 and TRBJ1-1, with D maybe TRBD1 (6 bases). Germline V gene sequence: CDR1 LNHDA, CDR2 SQIVND (reference sequence). V lost 5 bases to trimming and J lost 4 bases, with 17 bases between them. The CDR3 covers 15 residues. Written as DNA, the CDR3 is TGTGCCAGTAGTTCACCCCCAGGGGTTACCACTGAAGCTTTCTTT. It codes for CASSSPPGVTTEAFF.

In nucleotides, the CDR3 is TGTGCCAGCAAGGTGACAGGTAGCAACTATGGCTACACCTTC. Encoded protein: CASKVTGSNYGYTF. The chain combines TRBV6-5 with TRBJ1-2, with D tentatively TRBD1 (6 bases). This CDR3 contains 14 residues. Germline assignment: CDR1 MNHEY and CDR2 SVGAGI. The V gene lost 7 bases and the J gene lost 2 bases, with 14 bases spanning the gap.

There are a few counts of this clone. The chain links TRBV9 to TRBJ2-5, with 10 nucleotides matching TRBD2. The CDR3 sequence is 14 residues long. The germline gives CDR1 SGDLS, CDR2 YYNGEE. With V trimmed by 4 bases and J by 4 bases, 4 bases remained unmatched. The CDR3 reads CASSWLAGAETQYF. As DNA, the CDR3 is TGTGCCAGCAGCTGGCTAGCGGGAGCAGAGACCCAGTACTTC.

The V gene is TRBV6-6, the J gene TRBJ1-5; a weak D match, TRBD1 (6 bases). CDR3 length: 14 residues. V lost 2 bases to trimming and J lost 2 bases, with 7 bases between them. Germline V lookup: CDR1 MNHNY, CDR2 SVGAGI (reference sequence). The DNA for the CDR3 is TGTGCCAGCAGTTACGCAGGGGGCAATCAGCCCCAGCATTTT. Its translation is CASSYAGGNQPQHF.

The chain couples TRBV5-5 to TRBJ1-5, with 9 bases fitting TRBD1. Germline assignment: CDR1 SGHKS and CDR2 YYEKEE (reference sequence). With 4 bases clipped from V and 0 bases from J, the junction kept 5 bases outside the gene matches. The CDR3 runs to 16 residues. The CDR3 nucleotides are TGTGCCAGCAGCCAGGGACAGGGCTATAGCAATCAGCCCCAGCATTTT. Translating gives CASSQGQGYSNQPQHF.

The chain links TRBV7-9 to TRBJ2-7; unclear D gene. Trimming stripped 7 bases from V and 4 bases from J, with 8 bases between. The V gene's germline CDR1 is SEHNR and CDR2 FQNEAQ (reference sequence). This CDR3 has 11 amino acids. The CDR3 DNA is TGTGCCAGCACCCCTCTGTACGAGCAGTACTTC. Its translation: CASTPLYEQYF.

The rearrangement links TRBV11-2 to TRBJ2-7; D is uncertain. The CDR3 contains 11 residues. In germline, CDR1 is SGHAT, CDR2 FQNNGV. The ends were cut back, 4 bases at V and 2 bases at J, with 3 bases in the middle. This chain's CDR3 is CASSSPYEQYF. CDR3 nucleotide sequence: TGTGCCAGCAGCTCCCCCTACGAGCAGTACTTC. The variable domain in full, completed from reference TRBV11-2 and TRBJ2-7, reads EAGVAQSPRYKIIEKRQSVAFWCNPISGHATLYWYQQILGQGPKLLIQFQNNGVVDDSQLPKDRFSAERLKGVDSTLKIQPAKLEDSAVYLCASSSPYEQYFGPGTRLTVT.

This chain uses TRBV29-1 with TRBJ2-7, with TRBD1 identical over 9 bases. The CDR3 runs to 12 residues. CDR1 SQVTM and CDR2 ANQGSEA come from the germline V gene. V dropped 7 bases and J dropped 8; count of bases not matched to a gene: 9. The DNA for the CDR3 is TGCAGCGCTTCCCCGGGACAGGGAAAGCAGTACTTC. As protein: CSASPGQGKQYF.

The chain uses TRBV6-1 and TRBJ1-5; D gene uncertain. In germline, CDR1 is MNHNS, CDR2 SASEGT. The CDR3 totals 12 residues. Trimming left V 3 bases short and J 5 bases short, with 5 bases between. The CDR3 region is CASSDHYQPQHF. The CDR3 DNA sequence: TGTGCCAGCAGTGACCATTATCAGCCCCAGCATTTT.

The chain carries TRBV27 and TRBJ1-5, with 8 bases lining up with TRBD1. With 6 bases clipped from V and 0 bases from J, the junction kept 10 bases outside the gene matches. The CDR3 runs 17 residues. The V gene's germline CDR1 is MNHEY and CDR2 SMNVEV (reference sequence). CDR3: CASRARQGRRSNQPQHF. The DNA for the CDR3 is TGTGCCAGCAGGGCCCGACAGGGGAGACGTAGCAATCAGCCCCAGCATTTT.

This clone was detected once. The chain is built from TRBV5-5 and TRBJ2-3; the D is unclear. Germline V CDR1 and CDR2: SGHKS, YYEKEE (reference sequence). Trimming removed 3 bases from V and 0 bases from J, with 11 bases in between. The length of the CDR3 is 15 residues. In nucleotides, the CDR3 is TGTGCCAGCAGCTCCCGGGTTTTTAGCACAGATACGCAGTATTTT. This sequence encodes CASSSRVFSTDTQYF.

The chain links TRBV28 to TRBJ1-5; D call uncertain. CDR1 is MDHEN, CDR2 SYDVKM, per germline. V lost 6 bases, J lost 7 bases, and 10 bases lay in between. This CDR3 is built from 12 residues. Here the CDR3 reads CASSLTHQPQHF. CDR3 DNA sequence: TGTGCCAGCAGCCTAACCCACCAGCCCCAGCATTTT.

V usage is TRBV19 and J usage is TRBJ2-7; D ambiguous. CDR1 LNHDA and CDR2 SQIVND come from the germline V gene (reference sequence). Trimming stripped 4 bases from V and 5 bases from J, with 18 bases between. This CDR3 contains 15 residues. Written as DNA, the CDR3 is TGTGCCAGTAGTAAAGTGTTCGGGCAGGCCCACGAGCAGTACTTC. Its protein is CASSKVFGQAHEQYF.

This clone was observed a few times. The chain uses TRBV4-3 and TRBJ1-2; D call uncertain. Trimming left V 0 bases short and J 8 bases short, with 16 bases between. The CDR3 contains 15 residues. Germline V gene sequence: CDR1 LGHNA, CDR2 YSLEER. CDR3 amino acids: CASSQDEGRVDGYTF. Written as DNA, the CDR3 is TGCGCCAGCAGCCAAGATGAGGGTAGGGTAGACGGCTACACCTTC.

The gene calls are TRBV5-1 and TRBJ2-1; maybe TRBD2 (5 bases). V was pared by 3 bases and J by 8 bases, with 15 bases between. Per germline, CDR1 SGHRS and CDR2 YFSETQ. The CDR3 totals 14 residues. CDR3 coding DNA: TGCGCCAGCAGCTCAACGGGTAGCGTCCATGAGCAGTTCTTC. Amino acid sequence: CASSSTGSVHEQFF.

This clone was seen a handful of times. The chain uses TRBV7-6 and TRBJ1-6; tentative D call: TRBD1 (5 bases). The V gene's germline CDR1 is SGHVS and CDR2 FNYEAQ. Trimming removed 5 bases at V and 10 bases at J, with 18 bases between. The length of the CDR3 is 15 residues. As DNA, the CDR3 is TGTGCCAGCAGCCCTGTGGGGGGGTTTAGGTCACCCCTCCACTTT. The encoded protein is CASSPVGGFRSPLHF.

This chain connects TRBV7-3 to TRBJ2-1; tentative D call: TRBD2 (6 bases). The CDR3 consists of 15 residues. Trimming removed 5 bases from V and 0 bases from J, with 11 bases in between. The germline V gene has CDR1 SGHTA and CDR2 FQGTGA. This chain's CDR3 is CASSPGTASYNEQFF. The DNA for the CDR3 is TGTGCCAGCAGCCCCGGGACTGCCTCCTACAATGAGCAGTTCTTC. The variable domain in full, with the rest retrieved from reference TRBV7-3 and TRBJ2-1, is GAGVSQTPSNKVTEKGKYVELRCDPISGHTALYWYRQSLGQGPEFLIYFQGTGAADDSGLPNDRFFAVRPEGSVSTLKIQRTERGDSAVYLCASSPGTASYNEQFFGPGTRLTVL.

In nucleotides, the CDR3 is TGTGCCATCAGTGAGACTGGACAGGGGGGCACTGAAGCTTTCTTT. This translates into CAISETGQGGTEAFF. V and J are TRBV10-3 and TRBJ1-1; 10 nucleotides align to TRBD1. Losses at the gene ends were 2 bases for V and 4 bases for J; bases not matched to a gene: 4. CDR3 size: 15 residues. CDR1 and CDR2 from the germline V gene are ENHRY and SYGVKD.

V and J are TRBV5-1 and TRBJ1-2, with D tentatively TRBD1 (5 bases). The V end was cut by 0 bases, the J end by 8 bases, with 14 bases between. Germline assignment: CDR1 SGHRS and CDR2 YFSETQ. This CDR3 is built from 14 residues. The chain's CDR3 is CASSLVTPGTGYTF. CDR3 bases: TGCGCCAGCAGCTTGGTTACTCCAGGGACGGGCTACACCTTC. The variable domain in full, with the rest retrieved from reference TRBV5-1 and TRBJ1-2, is KAGVTQTPRYLIKTRGQQVTLSCSPISGHRSVSWYQQTPGQGLQFLFEYFSETQRNKGNFPGRFSGRQFSNSRSEMNVSTLELGDSALYLCASSLVTPGTGYTFGSGTRLTVV.

The chain joins TRBV7-3 to TRBJ2-3; unclear D gene. This CDR3 contains 12 residues. Germline values: CDR1 SGHTA, CDR2 FQGTGA. V shed 0 bases and J shed 6 bases, with 4 bases lying between them. This CDR3 reads CASSLTGDTQYF. Written as DNA, the CDR3 is TGTGCCAGCAGCTTAACAGGGGATACGCAGTATTTT.

The chain joins TRBV7-3 to TRBJ2-1; 7 nucleotides line up with TRBD1. Unmatched junction bases numbered 9, after V lost 4 bases and J lost 6 bases. Germline V gene data show CDR1 as SGHTA and CDR2 as FQGTGA. The CDR3 totals 15 residues. The CDR3 region is CASSSPDRVGNEQFF. DNA of the CDR3: TGTGCCAGCAGCTCACCCGACAGGGTGGGCAATGAGCAGTTCTTC.